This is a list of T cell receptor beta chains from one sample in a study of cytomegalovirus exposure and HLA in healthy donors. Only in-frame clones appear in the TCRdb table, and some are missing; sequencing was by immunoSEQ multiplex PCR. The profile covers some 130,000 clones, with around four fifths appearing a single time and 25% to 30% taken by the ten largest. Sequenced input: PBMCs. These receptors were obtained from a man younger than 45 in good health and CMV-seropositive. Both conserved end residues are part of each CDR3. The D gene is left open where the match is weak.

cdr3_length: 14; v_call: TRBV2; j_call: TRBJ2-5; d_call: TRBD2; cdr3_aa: CASSGLAGGETQYF
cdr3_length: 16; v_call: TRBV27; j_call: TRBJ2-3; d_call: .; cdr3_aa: CASRELGGWGTDTQYF
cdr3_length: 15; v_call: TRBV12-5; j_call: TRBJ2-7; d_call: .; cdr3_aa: CASGFGWRLSYEQYF
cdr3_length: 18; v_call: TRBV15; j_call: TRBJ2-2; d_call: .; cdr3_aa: CATSRERSASVGTGELFF
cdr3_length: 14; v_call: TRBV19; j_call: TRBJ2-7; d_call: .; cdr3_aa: CASALGHGSYEQYF
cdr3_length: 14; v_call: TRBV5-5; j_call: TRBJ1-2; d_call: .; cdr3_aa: CASSFRTANYGYTF
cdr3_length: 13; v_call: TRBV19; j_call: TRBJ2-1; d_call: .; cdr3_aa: CASSIGAHNEQFF
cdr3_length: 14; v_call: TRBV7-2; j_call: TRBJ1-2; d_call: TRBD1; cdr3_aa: CASSQGQLGYGYTF
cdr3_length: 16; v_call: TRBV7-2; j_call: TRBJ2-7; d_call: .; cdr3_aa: CASSPRNGLNLYEQYF
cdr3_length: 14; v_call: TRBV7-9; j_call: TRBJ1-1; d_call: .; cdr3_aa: CASSLGFEIGGAFF
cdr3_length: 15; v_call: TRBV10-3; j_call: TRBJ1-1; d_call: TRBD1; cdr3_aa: CAISDGTGSHTEAFF
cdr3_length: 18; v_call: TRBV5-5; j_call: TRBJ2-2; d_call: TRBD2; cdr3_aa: CASSLGLAGGSNTGELFF
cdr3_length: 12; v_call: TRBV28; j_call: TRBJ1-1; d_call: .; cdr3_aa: CASSWGGAKAFF
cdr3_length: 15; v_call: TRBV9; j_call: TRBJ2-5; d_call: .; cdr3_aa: CASSVLGLASETQYF
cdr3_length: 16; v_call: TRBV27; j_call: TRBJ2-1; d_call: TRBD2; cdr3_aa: CASRLASGSRYNEQFF
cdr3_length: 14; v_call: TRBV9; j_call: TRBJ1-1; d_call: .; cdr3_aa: CASTKDQANTEAFF
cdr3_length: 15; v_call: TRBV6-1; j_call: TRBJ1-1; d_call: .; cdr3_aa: CASSEAGTTHTEAFF
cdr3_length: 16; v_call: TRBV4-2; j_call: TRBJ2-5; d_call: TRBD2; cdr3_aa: CASSPGLAGGGETQYF
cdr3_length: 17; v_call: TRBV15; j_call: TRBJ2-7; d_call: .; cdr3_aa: CATSSEGGLGTNYEQYF
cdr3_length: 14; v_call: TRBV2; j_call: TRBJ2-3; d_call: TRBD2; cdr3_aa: CASRAGGGKDTQYF
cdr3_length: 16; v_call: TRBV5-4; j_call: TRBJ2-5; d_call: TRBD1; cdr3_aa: CASSQDGTGGAETQYF
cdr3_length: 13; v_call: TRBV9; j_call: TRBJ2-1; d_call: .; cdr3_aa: CASSPRSLNEQFF
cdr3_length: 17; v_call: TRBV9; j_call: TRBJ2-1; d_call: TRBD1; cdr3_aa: CASSKGFQGVPYNEQFF
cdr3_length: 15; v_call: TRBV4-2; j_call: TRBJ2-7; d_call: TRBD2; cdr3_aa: CASSQDRGTSYEQYF
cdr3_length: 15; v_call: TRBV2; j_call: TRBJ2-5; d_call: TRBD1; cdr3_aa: CASSEQTTGRETQYF
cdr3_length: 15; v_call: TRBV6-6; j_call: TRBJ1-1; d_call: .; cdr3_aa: CASSYSVQGNTEAFF
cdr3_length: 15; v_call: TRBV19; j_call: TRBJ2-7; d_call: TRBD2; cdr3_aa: CASSTQRGSYYEQYF
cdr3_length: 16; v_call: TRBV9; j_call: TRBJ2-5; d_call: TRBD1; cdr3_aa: CASSQGARGGQETQYF
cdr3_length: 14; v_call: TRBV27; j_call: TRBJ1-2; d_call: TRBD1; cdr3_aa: CASSGTGLNYGYTF
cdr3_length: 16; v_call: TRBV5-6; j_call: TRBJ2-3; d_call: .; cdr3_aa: CASSYSSEGRADTQYF
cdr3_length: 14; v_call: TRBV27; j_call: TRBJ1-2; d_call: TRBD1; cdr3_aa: CASSLKGQTYGYTF
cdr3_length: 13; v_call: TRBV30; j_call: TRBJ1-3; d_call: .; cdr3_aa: CAWRSAGGNTIYF
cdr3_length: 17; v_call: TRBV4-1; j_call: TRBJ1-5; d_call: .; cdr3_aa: CASSQVGAGRANQPQHF
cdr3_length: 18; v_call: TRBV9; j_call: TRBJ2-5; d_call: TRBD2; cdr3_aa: CASSVGFLAGGGTETQYF
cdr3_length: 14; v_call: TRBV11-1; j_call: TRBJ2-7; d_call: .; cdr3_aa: CASSSPGRTNEQYF
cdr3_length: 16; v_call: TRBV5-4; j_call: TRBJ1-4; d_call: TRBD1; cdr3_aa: CASSYRQGGTNEKLFF
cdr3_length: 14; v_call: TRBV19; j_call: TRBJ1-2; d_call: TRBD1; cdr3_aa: CASSRQGVDYGYTF
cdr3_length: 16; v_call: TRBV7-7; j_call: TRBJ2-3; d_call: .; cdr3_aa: CASSPISVSAPDTQYF
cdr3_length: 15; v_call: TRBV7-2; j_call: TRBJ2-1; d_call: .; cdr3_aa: CASSPPGAIRGEQFF
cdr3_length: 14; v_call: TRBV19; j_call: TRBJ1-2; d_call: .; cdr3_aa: CASNPAGTQGGYTF
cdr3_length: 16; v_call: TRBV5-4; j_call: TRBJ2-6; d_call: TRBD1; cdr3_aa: CASSPFGTAGANVLTF
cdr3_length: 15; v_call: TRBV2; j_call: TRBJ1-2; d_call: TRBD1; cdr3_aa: CATSGTGRTAYGYTF
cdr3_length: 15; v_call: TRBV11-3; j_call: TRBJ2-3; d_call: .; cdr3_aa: CASSTTGTSTDTQYF
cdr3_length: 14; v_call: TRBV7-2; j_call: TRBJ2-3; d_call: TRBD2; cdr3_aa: CASSPGLATDTQYF
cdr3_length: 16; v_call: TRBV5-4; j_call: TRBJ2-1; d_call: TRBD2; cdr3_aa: CASSLSTSGRANEQFF
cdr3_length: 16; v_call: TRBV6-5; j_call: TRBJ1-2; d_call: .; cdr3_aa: CASSYAFPGHNYGYTF
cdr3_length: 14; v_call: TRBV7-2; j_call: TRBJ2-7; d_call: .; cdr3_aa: CASRVRDSSYEQYF
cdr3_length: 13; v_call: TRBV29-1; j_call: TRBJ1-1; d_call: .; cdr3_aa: CSVSRSPNTEAFF
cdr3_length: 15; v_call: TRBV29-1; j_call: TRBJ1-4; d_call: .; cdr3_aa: CSVEDPWGRGEKLFF
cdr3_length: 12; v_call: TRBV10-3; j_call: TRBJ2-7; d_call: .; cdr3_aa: CAISESGSEQYF
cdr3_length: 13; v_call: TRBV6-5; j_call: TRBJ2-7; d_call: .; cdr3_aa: CASSRGGGHEQYF
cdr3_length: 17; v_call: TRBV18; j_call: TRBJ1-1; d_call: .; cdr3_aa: CASSPPSSGSMNTEAFF
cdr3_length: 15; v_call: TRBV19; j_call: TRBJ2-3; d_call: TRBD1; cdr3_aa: CASSIWTGGTDTQYF